The clone carrying this T cell receptor beta chain has only one observation. TCRdb re-called the RT-PCR reads with MiXCR, one entry per CDR3 protein. The table includes around 700,000 distinct CDR3 sequences, approximately 15% detected once. The V end lost 7 bases, the J end lost 4 bases, and 10 bases lay between the germline ends. CDR1 LNHDA and CDR2 SQIVND come from the germline V gene (reference sequence). The CDR3 extends over 12 amino acids. J is TRBJ1-2 and V is TRBV19; a weak D match, TRBD1 (6 bases). The TCR comes from a female donor in good health, serving as a healthy control. Sequenced input: memory CD4+ T cells from blood. For the CDR3, the DNA is TGTGCCAGTACTCACAGGGTCTATGGCTACACCTTC. Amino acids: CASTHRVYGYTF.